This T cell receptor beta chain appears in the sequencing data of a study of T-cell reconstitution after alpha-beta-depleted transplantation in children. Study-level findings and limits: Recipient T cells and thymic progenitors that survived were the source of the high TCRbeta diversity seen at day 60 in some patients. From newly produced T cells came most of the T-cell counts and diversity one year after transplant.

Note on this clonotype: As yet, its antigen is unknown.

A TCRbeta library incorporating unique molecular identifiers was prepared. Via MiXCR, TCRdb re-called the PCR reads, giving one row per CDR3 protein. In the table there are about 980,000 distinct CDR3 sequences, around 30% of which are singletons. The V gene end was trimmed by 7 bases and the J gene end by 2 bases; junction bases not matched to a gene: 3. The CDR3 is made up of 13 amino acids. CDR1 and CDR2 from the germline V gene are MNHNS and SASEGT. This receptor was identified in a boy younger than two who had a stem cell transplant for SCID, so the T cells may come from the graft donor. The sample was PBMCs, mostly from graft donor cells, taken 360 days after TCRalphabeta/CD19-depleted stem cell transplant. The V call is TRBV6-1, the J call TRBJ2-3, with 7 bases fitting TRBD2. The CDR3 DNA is TGTGCCAGCATATGGGACTACACAGATACGCAGTATTTT. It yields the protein CASIWDYTDTQYF.